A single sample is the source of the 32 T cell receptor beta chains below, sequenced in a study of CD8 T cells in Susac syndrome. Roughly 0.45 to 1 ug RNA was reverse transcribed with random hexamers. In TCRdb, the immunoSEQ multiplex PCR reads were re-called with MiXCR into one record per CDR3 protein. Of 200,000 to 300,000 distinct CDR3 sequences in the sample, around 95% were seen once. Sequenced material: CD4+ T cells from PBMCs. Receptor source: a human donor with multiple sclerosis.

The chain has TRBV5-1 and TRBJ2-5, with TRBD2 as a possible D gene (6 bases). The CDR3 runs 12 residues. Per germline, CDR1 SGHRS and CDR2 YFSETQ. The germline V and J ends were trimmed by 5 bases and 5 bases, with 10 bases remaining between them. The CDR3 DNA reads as TGCGCCAGCAGTCGGGACTTCGAGACCCAGTACTTC. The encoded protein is CASSRDFETQYF. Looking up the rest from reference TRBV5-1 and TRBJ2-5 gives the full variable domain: KAGVTQTPRYLIKTRGQQVTLSCSPISGHRSVSWYQQTPGQGLQFLFEYFSETQRNKGNFPGRFSGRQFSNSRSEMNVSTLELGDSALYLCASSRDFETQYFGPGTRLLVL.

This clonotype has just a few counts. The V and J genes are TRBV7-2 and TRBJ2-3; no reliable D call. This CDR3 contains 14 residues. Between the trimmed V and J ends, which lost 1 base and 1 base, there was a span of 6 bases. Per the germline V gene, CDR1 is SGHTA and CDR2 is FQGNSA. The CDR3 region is CASSLGSGTDTQYF. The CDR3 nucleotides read TGTGCCAGCAGCTTAGGGTCGGGCACAGATACGCAGTATTTT.

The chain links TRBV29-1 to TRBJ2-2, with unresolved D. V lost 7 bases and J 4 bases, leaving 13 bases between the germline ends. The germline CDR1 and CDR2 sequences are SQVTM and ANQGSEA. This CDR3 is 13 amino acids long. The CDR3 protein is CSARLGGTGELFF. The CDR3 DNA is TGCAGCGCTCGTCTCGGCGGCACCGGGGAGCTGTTTTTT.

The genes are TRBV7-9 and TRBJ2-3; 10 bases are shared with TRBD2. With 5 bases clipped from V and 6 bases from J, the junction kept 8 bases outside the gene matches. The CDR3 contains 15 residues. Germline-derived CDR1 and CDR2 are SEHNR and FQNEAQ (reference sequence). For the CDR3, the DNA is TGTGCCAGCAGCACAGTAGCGGGAGGTTCCGATACGCAGTATTTT. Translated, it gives CASSTVAGGSDTQYF.

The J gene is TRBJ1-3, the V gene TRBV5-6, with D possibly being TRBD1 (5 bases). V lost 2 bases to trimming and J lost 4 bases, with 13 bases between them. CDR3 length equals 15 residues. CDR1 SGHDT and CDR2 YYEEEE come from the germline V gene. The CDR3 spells CASSFPQGRGNTIYF. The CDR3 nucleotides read TGTGCCAGCAGCTTCCCCCAGGGACGCGGAAACACCATATATTTT.

The CDR3 sequence: CSVEDWVSDTQYF. CDR3 DNA sequence: TGCAGCGTTGAAGATTGGGTTTCAGATACGCAGTATTTT. This chain links TRBV29-1 with TRBJ2-3; D is unclear. CDR1 and CDR2 from the germline V gene are SQVTM and ANQGSEA. This CDR3 is 13 amino acids long. V lost 0 bases and J 4 bases, leaving 8 bases between the germline ends.

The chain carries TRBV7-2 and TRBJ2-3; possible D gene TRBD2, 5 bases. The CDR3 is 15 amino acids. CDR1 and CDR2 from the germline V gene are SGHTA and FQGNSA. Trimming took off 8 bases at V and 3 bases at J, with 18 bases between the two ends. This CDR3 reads CASGEWLAKTDTQYF. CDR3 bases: TGTGCCAGCGGAGAATGGCTAGCCAAGACAGATACGCAGTATTTT.

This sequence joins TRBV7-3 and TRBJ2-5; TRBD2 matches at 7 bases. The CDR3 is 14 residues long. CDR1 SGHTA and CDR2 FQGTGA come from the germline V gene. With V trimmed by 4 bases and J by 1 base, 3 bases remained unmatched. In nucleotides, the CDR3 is TGTGCCAGCAGCTACGGGGGGACCCAAGAGACCCAGTACTTC. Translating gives CASSYGGTQETQYF.

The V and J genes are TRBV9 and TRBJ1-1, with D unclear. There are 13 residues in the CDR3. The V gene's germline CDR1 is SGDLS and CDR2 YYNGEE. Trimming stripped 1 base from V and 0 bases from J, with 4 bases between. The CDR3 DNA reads TGTGCCAGCAGCGTACGGCTGAACACTGAAGCTTTCTTT. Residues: CASSVRLNTEAFF.

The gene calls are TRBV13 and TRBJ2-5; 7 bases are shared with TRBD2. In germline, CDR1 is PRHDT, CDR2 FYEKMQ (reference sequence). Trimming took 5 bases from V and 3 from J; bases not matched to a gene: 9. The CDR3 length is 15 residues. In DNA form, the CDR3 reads TGTGCCAGCAGCCAATACCGGGACTACAAAGAGACCCAGTACTTC. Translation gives CASSQYRDYKETQYF.

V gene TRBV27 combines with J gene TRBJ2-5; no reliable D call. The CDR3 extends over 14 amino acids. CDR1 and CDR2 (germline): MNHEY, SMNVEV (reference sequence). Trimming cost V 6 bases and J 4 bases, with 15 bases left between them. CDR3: CASSLDPGGETQYF. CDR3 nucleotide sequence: TGTGCCAGCAGCTTGGATCCCGGCGGAGAGACCCAGTACTTC.

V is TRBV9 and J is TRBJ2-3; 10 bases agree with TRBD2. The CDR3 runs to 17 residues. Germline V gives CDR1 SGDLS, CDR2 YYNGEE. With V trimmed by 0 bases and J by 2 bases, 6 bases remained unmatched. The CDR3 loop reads CASSVGIAGGLTDTQYF. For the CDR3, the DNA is TGTGCCAGCAGCGTAGGGATAGCGGGGGGACTCACAGATACGCAGTATTTT.

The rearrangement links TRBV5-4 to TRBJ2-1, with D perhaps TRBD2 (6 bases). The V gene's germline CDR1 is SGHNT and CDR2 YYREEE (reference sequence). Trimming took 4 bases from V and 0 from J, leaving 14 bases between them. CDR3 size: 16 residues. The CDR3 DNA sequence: TGTGCCAGCAGCCCCGGACTACTCCTCTCCTACAATGAGCAGTTCTTC. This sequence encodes CASSPGLLLSYNEQFF.

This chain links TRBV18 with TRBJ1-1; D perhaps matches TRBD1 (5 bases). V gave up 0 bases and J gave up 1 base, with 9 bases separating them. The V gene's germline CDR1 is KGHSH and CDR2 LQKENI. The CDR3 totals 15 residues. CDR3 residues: CASSPPQGRNTEAFF. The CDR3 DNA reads TGTGCCAGCTCACCACCGCAGGGCAGGAACACTGAAGCTTTCTTT.

The CDR3 is CASRPRTGYSEQYF. In DNA, the CDR3 is TGTGCCAGCAGGCCTAGGACAGGGTATAGCGAGCAGTACTTC. The chain combines TRBV27 with TRBJ2-7; TRBD1 agrees at 8 bases. With 6 bases clipped from V and 6 bases from J, the junction kept 10 bases outside the gene matches. CDR3 length equals 14 residues. The germline V gene has CDR1 MNHEY and CDR2 SMNVEV (reference sequence).

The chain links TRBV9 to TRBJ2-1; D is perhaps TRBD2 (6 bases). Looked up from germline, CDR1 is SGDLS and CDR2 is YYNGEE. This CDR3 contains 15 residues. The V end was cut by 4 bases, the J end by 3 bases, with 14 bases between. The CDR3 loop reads CASSPLVSGYNEQFF. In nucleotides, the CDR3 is TGTGCCAGCAGCCCCTTAGTTAGCGGCTACAATGAGCAGTTCTTC.

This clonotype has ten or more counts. The DNA of the CDR3 is TGTGCCAGCAGCCTGGACAGCCAAGAGACCCAGTACTTC. This gives the protein CASSLDSQETQYF. The rearrangement links TRBV5-4 to TRBJ2-5, with D perhaps matching TRBD1 (6 bases). Germline V gives CDR1 SGHNT, CDR2 YYREEE (reference sequence). This CDR3 is 13 amino acids long. V lost 4 bases to trimming and J lost 1 base, with 8 bases between them.

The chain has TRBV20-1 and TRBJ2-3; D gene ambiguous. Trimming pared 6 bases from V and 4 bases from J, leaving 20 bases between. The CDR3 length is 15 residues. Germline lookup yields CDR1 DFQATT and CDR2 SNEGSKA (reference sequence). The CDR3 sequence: CSAVWPSTSADTQYF. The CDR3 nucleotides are TGCAGTGCCGTTTGGCCCTCAACGTCGGCAGATACGCAGTATTTT.

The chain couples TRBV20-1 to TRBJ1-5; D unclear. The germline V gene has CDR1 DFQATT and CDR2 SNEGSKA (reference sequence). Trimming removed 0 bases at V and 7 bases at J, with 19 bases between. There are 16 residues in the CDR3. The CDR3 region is CSARDFRNLVGQPQHF. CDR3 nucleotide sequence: TGCAGTGCTAGAGATTTTAGGAATTTAGTCGGGCAGCCCCAGCATTTT.

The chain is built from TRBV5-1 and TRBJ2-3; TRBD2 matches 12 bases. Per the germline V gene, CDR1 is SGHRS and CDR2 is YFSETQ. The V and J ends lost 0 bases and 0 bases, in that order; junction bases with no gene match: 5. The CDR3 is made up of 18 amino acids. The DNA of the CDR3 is TGCGCCAGCAGCTTGGGACTAGCGGGGGCCCTGAGCACAGATACGCAGTATTTT. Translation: CASSLGLAGALSTDTQYF.

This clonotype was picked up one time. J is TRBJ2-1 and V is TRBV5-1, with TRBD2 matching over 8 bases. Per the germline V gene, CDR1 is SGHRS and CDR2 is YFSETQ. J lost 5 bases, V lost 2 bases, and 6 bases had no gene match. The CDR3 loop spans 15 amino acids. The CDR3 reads CASSFREGLNNEQFF. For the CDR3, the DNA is TGCGCCAGCAGCTTCCGGGAGGGCCTCAACAATGAGCAGTTCTTC.

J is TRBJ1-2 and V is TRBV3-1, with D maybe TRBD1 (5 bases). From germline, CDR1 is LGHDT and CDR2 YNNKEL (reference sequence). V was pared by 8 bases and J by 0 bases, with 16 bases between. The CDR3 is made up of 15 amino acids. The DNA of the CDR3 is TGTGCCAGCTCTGACCAGGGATCCTCTAACTATGGCTACACCTTC. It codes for CASSDQGSSNYGYTF. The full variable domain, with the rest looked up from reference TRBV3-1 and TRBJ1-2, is DTAVSQTPKYLVTQMGNDKSIKCEQNLGHDTMYWYKQDSKKFLKIMFSYNNKELIINETVPNRFSPKSPDKAHLNLHINSLELGDSAVYFCASSDQGSSNYGYTFGSGTRLTVV.

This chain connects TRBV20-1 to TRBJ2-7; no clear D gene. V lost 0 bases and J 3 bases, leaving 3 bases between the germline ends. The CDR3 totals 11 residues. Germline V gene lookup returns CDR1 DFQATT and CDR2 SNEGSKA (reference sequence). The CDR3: CSARDSYEQYF. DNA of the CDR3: TGCAGTGCTAGAGACAGCTACGAGCAGTACTTC.

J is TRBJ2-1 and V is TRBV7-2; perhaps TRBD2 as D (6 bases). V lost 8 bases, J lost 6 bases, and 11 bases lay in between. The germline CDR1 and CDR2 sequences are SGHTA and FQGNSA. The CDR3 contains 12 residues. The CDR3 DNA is TGTGCCAGCCTTGGGGGGTCCAATGAGCAGTTCTTC. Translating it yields CASLGGSNEQFF.

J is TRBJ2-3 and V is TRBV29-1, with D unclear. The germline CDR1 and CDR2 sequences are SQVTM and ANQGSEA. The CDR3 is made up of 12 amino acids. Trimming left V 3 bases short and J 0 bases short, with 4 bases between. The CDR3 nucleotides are TGCAGCGTTGATGACAGCACAGATACGCAGTATTTT. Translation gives CSVDDSTDTQYF.

This chain's CDR3 is CASSIDGGAGKTQYF. The CDR3 coding sequence is TGTGCCAGTAGTATAGATGGCGGGGCCGGGAAGACCCAGTACTTC. The V gene is TRBV19, the J gene TRBJ2-5; D is perhaps TRBD2 (6 bases). CDR1 and CDR2 (germline): LNHDA, SQIVND (reference sequence). Trimming removed 0 bases from V and 6 bases from J, with 14 bases in between. The CDR3 runs to 15 residues.

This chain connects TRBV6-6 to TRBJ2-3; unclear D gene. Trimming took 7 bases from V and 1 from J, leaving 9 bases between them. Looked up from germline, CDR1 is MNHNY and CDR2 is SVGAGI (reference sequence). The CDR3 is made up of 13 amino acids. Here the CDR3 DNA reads TGTGCCAGCACGATCGCTCGCACAGATACGCAGTATTTT. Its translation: CASTIARTDTQYF.

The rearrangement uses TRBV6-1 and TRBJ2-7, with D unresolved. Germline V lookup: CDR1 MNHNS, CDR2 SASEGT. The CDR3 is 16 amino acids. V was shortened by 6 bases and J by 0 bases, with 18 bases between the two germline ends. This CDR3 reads CASSRGEGLSSYEQYF. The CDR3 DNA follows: TGTGCCAGCAGCCGCGGTGAAGGGCTTAGCTCCTACGAGCAGTACTTC.

The DNA of the CDR3 is TGCGCCAGCAGCCAAGGGCCCGGGAAGGGGTTCAATGAGCAGTTCTTC. Translation: CASSQGPGKGFNEQFF. The chain joins TRBV4-1 to TRBJ2-1, with D perhaps TRBD1 or TRBD2 (5 bases each). The CDR3 contains 16 residues. Germline assignment: CDR1 MGHRA and CDR2 YSYEKL. With 1 base removed from V and 6 bases from J, the gap between germline ends came to 16 bases.

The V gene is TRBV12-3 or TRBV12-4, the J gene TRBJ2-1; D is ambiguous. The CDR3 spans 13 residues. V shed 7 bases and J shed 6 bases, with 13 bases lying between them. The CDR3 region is CASTPPSSNEQFF. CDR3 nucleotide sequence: TGTGCCAGCACCCCCCCTTCTAGCAATGAGCAGTTCTTC.

The CDR3 is CSAWEGLLSGARYNEQFF. CDR3 coding DNA: TGCAGTGCCTGGGAAGGGCTCCTTAGCGGGGCTCGCTACAATGAGCAGTTCTTC. The rearrangement uses TRBV20-1 and TRBJ2-1; TRBD2 matches at 8 bases. V shed 6 bases and J 3 bases; nucleotides not matched to a gene: 19. This CDR3 has 18 residues. The germline V gene has CDR1 DFQATT and CDR2 SNEGSKA (reference sequence).

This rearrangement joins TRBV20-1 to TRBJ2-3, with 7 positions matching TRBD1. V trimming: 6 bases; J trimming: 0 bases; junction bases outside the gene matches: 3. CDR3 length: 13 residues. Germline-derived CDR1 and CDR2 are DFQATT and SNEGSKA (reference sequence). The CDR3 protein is CSADRASTDTQYF. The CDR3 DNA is TGCAGTGCCGACAGGGCTAGCACAGATACGCAGTATTTT.